One and the same sample provided the 4 T cell receptor beta chains below, sequenced in a study of T cell responses to AZD1222 COVID-19 vaccine. Libraries were prepared by immunoSEQ multiplex PCR; TCRdb keeps only in-frame clonotypes and omits some of them. The sample includes 85,000 to 120,000 clones, 85% to 90% of them seen just once. The sequences come from peripheral blood, collected on day 0 of AZD1222 vaccination. Source of these receptors: an adult in good health.

The chain employs TRBV7-3 and TRBJ1-1; the D is unclear. V lost 1 base and J lost 1, with 13 bases in between. The CDR3 contains 16 residues. The germline CDR1 and CDR2 sequences are SGHTA and FQGTGA. The CDR3 sequence: CASSLIGGNRNTEAFF. For the CDR3, the DNA is TGTGCCAGCAGCTTAATAGGTGGTAATCGGAACACTGAAGCTTTCTTT.

The CDR3 loop is CASSFARTSGGAPAYNEQFF. As DNA, the CDR3 is TGTGCCAGCAGCTTCGCCCGGACTAGCGGGGGGGCCCCGGCCTACAATGAGCAGTTCTTC. V is TRBV13 and J is TRBJ2-1; TRBD2 matches 15 bases. The J segment lost 2 bases and the V segment lost 3 bases, leaving 11 bases of the junction unmatched. The CDR3 is made up of 20 amino acids. Germline CDR1 is PRHDT and CDR2 is FYEKMQ (reference sequence).

The genes are TRBV28 and TRBJ2-7; 8 bases are a match to TRBD1. This CDR3 comprises 15 residues. Germline CDR1 reads MDHEN; CDR2 reads SYDVKM. Unmatched junction bases numbered 9, after V lost 7 bases and J lost 1 base. The CDR3 is CASIASGTGSYEQYF. Here the CDR3 DNA reads TGTGCCAGCATAGCCTCCGGGACAGGTTCCTACGAGCAGTACTTC.

The genes are TRBV4-3 and TRBJ2-1; 7 bases are a match to TRBD2. The CDR3 is 17 residues long. V lost 0 bases to trimming and J lost 5 bases; unmatched junction nucleotides: 10. Germline V gene lookup returns CDR1 LGHNA and CDR2 YSLEER. As DNA, the CDR3 is TGCGCCAGCAGCCAAGATGTAGGGTTCGCGGGGGACAATGAGCAGTTCTTC. It encodes CASSQDVGFAGDNEQFF.